The 32 T cell receptor beta chains in this list originate from one sample, sequenced in a study of cytomegalovirus exposure and HLA in healthy donors. Researchers ran the PCR with 60 Vbeta and 13 Jbeta primers. Here immunoSEQ multiplex PCR was the method, and the copy in TCRdb shows in-frame clones only, minus some. The sample consists of approximately 59,000 clones, roughly two thirds of them appearing once. Source material: PBMCs. All receptors derive from a man under 40 in good health and CMV-seronegative.

The genes are TRBV7-8 and TRBJ2-7; perhaps TRBD2 as D (6 bases). The CDR3 runs 15 residues. CDR1 SGHVS and CDR2 FQNEAQ come from the germline V gene. The V gene lost 5 bases and the J gene lost 5 bases, with 19 bases spanning the gap. The CDR3 reads CASSRDFLVKNEQYF. DNA of the CDR3: TGTGCCAGCAGCAGGGACTTCCTCGTCAAGAACGAGCAGTACTTC.

This rearrangement joins TRBV7-8 to TRBJ1-1; no reliable D call. V shed 1 base and J shed 0 bases, with 18 bases lying between them. Germline lookup yields CDR1 SGHVS and CDR2 FQNEAQ. The CDR3 has 18 residues. CDR3 bases: TGTGCCAGCAGCTTAGTGGGAGAGGTTTTCGGGATGAACACTGAAGCTTTCTTT. It encodes CASSLVGEVFGMNTEAFF. Filled out from reference TRBV7-8 and TRBJ1-1, the complete variable domain reads GAGVSQSPRYKVAKRGQDVALRCDPISGHVSLFWYQQALGQGPEFLTYFQNEAQLDKSGLPSDRFFAERPEGSVSTLKIQRTQQEDSAVYLCASSLVGEVFGMNTEAFFGQGTRLTVV.

The genes are TRBV6-4 and TRBJ1-1; maybe TRBD1 (5 bases). Looked up from germline, CDR1 is MRHNA and CDR2 is SNTAGT. Trimming stripped 1 base from V and 5 bases from J, with 17 bases between. This CDR3 is 16 amino acids long. CDR3 nucleotides: TGTGCCAGCAGTGACTACCAGGGCGCCGGGAGGACTGAAGCTTTCTTT. This gives the protein CASSDYQGAGRTEAFF.

The chain recombines TRBV29-1 with TRBJ2-7; 8 bases fit TRBD1. Trimming removed 5 bases from V and 2 bases from J; junction bases left unmatched: 8. The CDR3 sequence is 14 residues long. In germline, CDR1 is SQVTM, CDR2 ANQGSEA. The CDR3 coding sequence is TGCAGCGTTCGACAGGGGACTGCTCCCTACGAGCAGTACTTC. Its translation is CSVRQGTAPYEQYF.

This clone came up once. The same CDR3 also results from other DNA sequences found in this sample. This chain links TRBV9 with TRBJ2-6, with D tentatively TRBD2 (6 bases). The CDR3 is 13 amino acids. Germline lookup yields CDR1 SGDLS and CDR2 YYNGEE. With 7 bases removed from V and 1 base from J, the gap between germline ends came to 6 bases. CDR3: CASRGSGANVLTF. The CDR3 nucleotides are TGTGCCAGCCGGGGGTCTGGGGCCAACGTCCTGACTTTC.

This chain joins TRBV6-1 and TRBJ1-4, with D unclear. CDR3 size: 15 residues. V was clipped by 1 base and J by 0 bases, with 6 bases between them. Germline-derived CDR1 and CDR2 are MNHNS and SASEGT. The CDR3 nucleotides are TGTGCCAGCAGTGAAGGGACTGCAACTAATGAAAAACTGTTTTTT. As protein: CASSEGTATNEKLFF.

This chain uses TRBV5-4 with TRBJ2-7, with 9 bases matching TRBD1. V was pared by 4 bases and J by 3 bases, with 8 bases of the junction left unmatched. Germline V gene sequence: CDR1 SGHNT, CDR2 YYREEE (reference sequence). This CDR3 comprises 15 residues. CDR3 DNA sequence: TGTGCCAGCAGCAACCCGGGACAGGGATACTACGAGCAGTACTTC. Its translation: CASSNPGQGYYEQYF.

This clone has just a few counts. The CDR3 DNA reads TGTGCCAGCAGCGTAGATGATGGAGACACCGGGGAGCTGTTTTTT. Translation gives CASSVDDGDTGELFF. This chain links TRBV9 with TRBJ2-2; D is undetermined. The CDR3 consists of 15 residues. Trimming removed 0 bases at V and 3 bases at J, with 9 bases between. Germline CDR1 reads SGDLS; CDR2 reads YYNGEE.

V is TRBV10-3 and J is TRBJ2-7; TRBD1 matches at 7 bases. The trim removed 3 bases at V and 4 bases at J, leaving 12 bases unmatched. The CDR3 contains 16 residues. Germline-derived CDR1 and CDR2 are ENHRY and SYGVKD. The CDR3 here is CAISEPADRDPYEQYF. Written as DNA, the CDR3 is TGTGCCATCAGTGAACCGGCCGACAGGGATCCTTACGAGCAGTACTTC.

The J gene is TRBJ1-2, the V gene TRBV5-1, with 10 bases identical to TRBD1. Germline V lookup: CDR1 SGHRS, CDR2 YFSETQ. The J segment lost 3 bases and the V segment lost 4 bases, leaving 3 bases of the junction unmatched. The CDR3 runs to 14 residues. CDR3 DNA sequence: TGCGCCAGCAGCAGGACAGGGGGTGACTATGGCTACACCTTC. Translating gives CASSRTGGDYGYTF.

V is TRBV6-6 and J is TRBJ2-5, with 7 bases that match TRBD2. Trimming at V came to 0 bases and at J to 10 bases, leaving 5 bases not matched to a gene. Germline CDR1 and CDR2: MNHNY and SVGAGI (reference sequence). The CDR3 spans 13 residues. The CDR3 region is CASSYSPREGQYF. For the CDR3, the DNA is TGTGCCAGCAGTTACTCTCCTAGGGAGGGCCAGTACTTC.

The chain is built from TRBV6-6 and TRBJ2-1; 10 bases are a match to TRBD2. V trimming: 10 bases; J trimming: 2 bases; junction bases outside the gene matches: 2. Germline CDR1 is MNHNY and CDR2 is SVGAGI (reference sequence). The CDR3 consists of 13 residues. The DNA of the CDR3 is TGTGCCACCAGCGGGGGGGCCTACAATGAGCAGTTCTTC. Translating gives CATSGGAYNEQFF.

The rearrangement links TRBV10-3 to TRBJ1-2; 9 bases are a match to TRBD1. Germline V CDR1 and CDR2: ENHRY, SYGVKD. The CDR3 has 14 residues. Trimming at V came to 3 bases and at J to 3 bases, leaving 2 bases not matched to a gene. As DNA, the CDR3 is TGTGCCATCAGTGACGACAGGGGGGACTATGGCTACACCTTC. This encodes CAISDDRGDYGYTF.

In its sample, this clone ranks as medium-sized. V usage is TRBV19 and J usage is TRBJ2-2; 8 positions agree with TRBD1. The length of the CDR3 is 15 residues. Germline V gene data show CDR1 as LNHDA and CDR2 as SQIVND (reference sequence). V was clipped by 7 bases and J by 2 bases; unmatched bases: 6. DNA for the CDR3: TGTGCCAGTATGGGGGGACAGGTAAACACCGGGGAGCTGTTTTTT. Protein: CASMGGQVNTGELFF.

The chain recombines TRBV5-1 with TRBJ1-5, with D uncertain. This CDR3 comprises 14 residues. The V end was cut by 4 bases, the J end by 9 bases, with 17 bases between. CDR1 SGHRS and CDR2 YFSETQ come from the germline V gene. CDR3 amino acids: CASSQKEVPRPQHF. In DNA form, the CDR3 reads TGCGCCAGCAGCCAAAAAGAGGTTCCTCGGCCCCAGCATTTT.

The CDR3 protein is CASSWTSGGYNEQFF. CDR3 DNA sequence: TGTGCCAGCAGCTGGACTAGCGGGGGGTACAATGAGCAGTTCTTC. The chain is built from TRBV5-8 and TRBJ2-1, with 14 bases that match TRBD2. Germline CDR1 SGHTS, CDR2 YDEGEE. The CDR3 consists of 15 residues. The V gene end was trimmed by 3 bases and the J gene end by 4 bases; junction bases not matched to a gene: 0.

This clone was recorded once. The CDR3 region has the DNA TGTGCCAGCAGTTACTCGGGGACAGGGGACTATGGCTACACCTTC. Amino acid sequence: CASSYSGTGDYGYTF. This chain links TRBV6-6 with TRBJ1-2; 10 bases agree with TRBD1. V shed 0 bases, J shed 3 bases, and the junction held 1 base outside the gene matches. The germline V gene encodes CDR1 MNHNY and CDR2 SVGAGI (reference sequence). The CDR3 is 15 residues long.

To note about this clone: The same CDR3 is also encoded by other DNA sequences in this sample. The rearrangement links TRBV14 to TRBJ2-7; D is possibly TRBD1 (5 bases). This CDR3 has 15 residues. Trimming removed 1 base from V and 2 bases from J, with 12 bases in between. Germline lookup yields CDR1 SGHDN and CDR2 FVKESK. The CDR3 bases are TGTGCCAGCAGCCAAGGGGGCAGGGTCCCCTACGAGCAGTACTTC. It codes for CASSQGGRVPYEQYF.

The table lists this clone with a few counts. The chain joins TRBV5-8 to TRBJ1-5, with 9 nucleotides matching TRBD1. Per germline, CDR1 SGHTS and CDR2 YDEGEE. J gave up 7 bases and V 1 base, and 6 bases lay outside the gene matches. The CDR3 has 15 amino acids. CDR3 sequence (DNA): TGTGCCAGCAGCTTGAGGGGACAGGGCAGGCAGCCCCAGCATTTT. It yields the protein CASSLRGQGRQPQHF.

This clone has a single count. The genes are TRBV5-7 and TRBJ1-5; D call uncertain. TRBV5-7 is labeled an ORF, and its function is uncertain. The CDR3 runs 16 residues. Between the trimmed V and J ends, which lost 0 bases and 0 bases, there was a span of 10 bases. The DNA for the CDR3 is TGTGCCAGCAGCTTGGTCACGCACTATAGCAATCAGCCCCAGCATTTT. Amino acids: CASSLVTHYSNQPQHF.

The chain is built from TRBV7-6 and TRBJ2-5; perhaps TRBD1 as D (6 bases). Germline lookup yields CDR1 SGHVS and CDR2 FNYEAQ. The germline V and J ends were trimmed by 8 bases and 0 bases, with 7 bases remaining between them. This CDR3 spans 12 amino acids. This CDR3 reads CASGQYQETQYF. The CDR3 region has the DNA TGTGCCAGCGGACAGTACCAAGAGACCCAGTACTTC.

The V call is TRBV5-1, the J call TRBJ2-1; 8 nucleotides align to TRBD1. Germline-derived CDR1 and CDR2 are SGHRS and YFSETQ. V trimming: 5 bases; J trimming: 8 bases; junction bases outside the gene matches: 12. The CDR3 is 15 amino acids. CDR3 sequence (DNA): TGCGCCAGCAGTAGAGGAAGGACAGGGTTCGATGAGCAGTTCTTC. This translates into CASSRGRTGFDEQFF.

About this clone itself: Its ends do not fully match the called genes, so a read error is possible. This chain links TRBV19 with TRBJ2-3; D ambiguous. The CDR3 length is 13 residues. The germline V gene has CDR1 LNHDA and CDR2 SQIVND (reference sequence). CDR3 loop: CASSWRSKDTQYF. CDR3 in DNA: TGTGCCAGTAGTTGGCGTAGCAAAGATACGCAGTATTTT. Full variable domain (missing parts from reference TRBV19 and TRBJ2-3): DGGITQSPKYLFRKEGQNVTLSCEQNLNHDAMYWYRQDPGQGLRLIYYSQIVNDFQKGDIAEGYSVSREKKESFPLTVTSAQKNPTAFYLCASSWRSKDTQYFGPGTRLTVL.

The chain employs TRBV4-1 and TRBJ2-7; D might be TRBD1 (6 bases). Trimming left V 3 bases short and J 2 bases short, with 14 bases between. The CDR3 consists of 15 residues. Germline CDR1 reads MGHRA; CDR2 reads YSYEKL. In DNA form, the CDR3 reads TGCGCCAGCAGCCATCCCGGGACAAACGCCTACGAGCAGTACTTC. It specifies CASSHPGTNAYEQYF.

This chain uses TRBV7-9 with TRBJ2-5, with 14 bases fitting TRBD2. The CDR3 spans 17 residues. The germline gives CDR1 SEHNR, CDR2 FQNEAQ (reference sequence). V was clipped by 3 bases and J by 5 bases; unmatched bases: 8. CDR3 sequence (DNA): TGTGCCAGCAGCTTGTCGGGACTAGCGGGGGTCACGGAGACCCAGTACTTC. Protein product: CASSLSGLAGVTETQYF. The full variable domain, in which reference TRBV7-9 and TRBJ2-5 provide the parts outside the CDR3, is DTGVSQNPRHKITKRGQNVTFRCDPISEHNRLYWYRQTLGQGPEFLTYFQNEAQLEKSRLLSDRFSAERPKGSFSTLEIQRTEQGDSAMYLCASSLSGLAGVTETQYFGPGTRLLVL.

The table lists this clone with a few counts. The chain joins TRBV7-8 to TRBJ2-2, with 11 bases that match TRBD1. The V gene end was trimmed by 4 bases and the J gene end by 7 bases; junction bases not matched to a gene: 8. The CDR3 is made up of 16 amino acids. The germline CDR1 and CDR2 sequences are SGHVS and FQNEAQ. The CDR3 DNA is TGTGCCAGCAGCTCCCCAGGACAGGGGGCCAACGGGGAGCTGTTTTTT. This sequence encodes CASSSPGQGANGELFF.

This clone occurred a few times. This chain links TRBV6-5 with TRBJ2-7, with 7 bases aligning to TRBD1. CDR1 is MNHEY, CDR2 SVGAGI, per germline. CDR3 length: 15 residues. Trimming took 5 bases from V and 2 from J; bases not matched to a gene: 9. The CDR3 sequence: CASSLSWDRTYEQYF. The CDR3 DNA follows: TGTGCCAGCAGTCTTAGCTGGGACAGAACCTACGAGCAGTACTTC.

The chain joins TRBV9 to TRBJ2-1; 9 nucleotides line up with TRBD2. This CDR3 has 16 residues. Germline CDR1 SGDLS, CDR2 YYNGEE. Trimming cost V 4 bases and J 9 bases; bases outside gene matches: 14. The CDR3 is CASSPSGGGAGAEQFF. DNA for the CDR3: TGTGCCAGCAGCCCATCTGGCGGGGGGGCGGGCGCTGAGCAGTTCTTC.

The chain carries TRBV7-2 and TRBJ2-7, with 11 bases that match TRBD2. This CDR3 region has 15 residues. Germline V gives CDR1 SGHTA, CDR2 FQGNSA. The V segment lost 5 bases and the J segment 5 bases; nucleotides outside the gene matches: 8. DNA of the CDR3: TGTGCCAGCAGCCTAAGTAGCGGGGGGGCCCACGAGCAGTACTTC. It is translated as CASSLSSGGAHEQYF.

The chain couples TRBV2 to TRBJ1-2; D ambiguous. The CDR3 runs 13 residues. V lost 4 bases to trimming and J lost 3 bases, with 9 bases between them. Germline V gene data show CDR1 as SNHLY and CDR2 as FYNNEI. The CDR3 loop reads CASSGGRDYGYTF. The CDR3 nucleotides are TGTGCCAGCAGTGGAGGGCGAGACTATGGCTACACCTTC.

As regards this clone: Other DNA sequences in this specimen translate into the identical CDR3. This rearrangement joins TRBV6-5 to TRBJ1-1; 8 bases align to TRBD1. The ends lost 2 bases at V and 4 bases at J; junction bases unmatched: 0. CDR1 is MNHEY and CDR2 is SVGAGI in the germline V gene. The length of the CDR3 is 13 residues. CDR3 protein: CASSYTGGTEAFF. The DNA for the CDR3 is TGTGCCAGCAGTTACACAGGGGGCACTGAAGCTTTCTTT.

In regard to this clone: Germline and junction disagree at one end, which may indicate a read error. V gene TRBV30 combines with J gene TRBJ2-7; TRBD1 matches at 7 bases. The CDR3 runs to 13 residues. Per the germline V gene, CDR1 is GTSNPN and CDR2 is SVGIG (reference sequence). CDR3 sequence: CARSPGQDYEQYF. Here the CDR3 DNA reads TGTGCCCGGAGTCCCGGACAGGACTACGAGCAGTACTTC.